In its sample, the clone carrying this TCR beta chain was seen many times. The TCR beta CDR3 regions underwent amplification using RNA transcripts as the source. With the HTBI primer set, the TCR CDR3 went through a first round of RT-PCR. Each CDR3 protein is one row after TCRdb ran MiXCR on the multiplex PCR reads. The table shows a few hundred thousand distinct CDR3 sequences, with about half occurring only once. The record originates from a study of T cells in Graves' hyperthyroidism and ophthalmopathy. This clonotype was obtained from a woman aged 18-35 years with Graves' hyperthyroidism. The sequencing sample was made of peripheral blood or thyroid tissue (not recorded which).

The CDR3 nucleotides read TGTGCCAGCAGCCAAGACAGGGGGCTGAGGAAGTACTTC. Its protein product is CASSQDRGLRKYF. The chain uses TRBV14 and TRBJ2-5; 8 positions match TRBD1. From germline, CDR1 is SGHDN and CDR2 FVKESK. The CDR3 totals 13 residues. V shed 0 bases, J shed 12 bases, and the junction held 6 bases outside the gene matches. The full variable domain, in which reference TRBV14 and TRBJ2-5 provide the parts outside the CDR3, is EAGVTQFPSHSVIEKGQTVTLRCDPISGHDNLYWYRRVMGKEIKFLLHFVKESKQDESGMPNNRFLAERTGGTYSTLKVQPAELEDSGVYFCASSQDRGLRKYFGPGTRLLVL.